This entry lists 23 T cell receptor beta chains sequenced from one sample in a study of tumor-infiltrating lymphocytes in primary liver carcinoma. Unsorted whole blood served as the source of blood RNA, and germline DNA was extracted as well. Production of TCR beta cDNA used around 500 ng total RNA together with a constant-region primer. Libraries for TCR beta were built through three nested multiplex PCR rounds, which together made up a slightly modified ARM-PCR procedure. Rounds one and two of PCR, each of 10 cycles, were primed with TRBV1-TRBV30 forward primers and a C-beta reverse primer. TCRdb reprocessed the multiplex PCR reads via MiXCR and lists one record per CDR3 protein. The sample holds 150,000 to 200,000 distinct CDR3 sequences, about 60% seen once. Sequenced: peripheral blood. These receptors were collected from a man aged 35-49 years with primary liver carcinoma and hepatitis B virus infection.

Remarks on this clonotype: The junction departs from the called germline gene at one end, perhaps through a read error. The chain uses TRBV29-1 and TRBJ2-3, with 9 bases lining up with TRBD2. Per germline, CDR1 SQVTM and CDR2 ANQGSEA. The CDR3 totals 14 residues. This CDR3 is CSGSTSGLTNTQYF. In DNA, the CDR3 is TGCAGTGGTTCGACTAGCGGTCTCACAAATACGCAGTATTTT.

A note on this clonotype: At one end the junction does not follow the germline gene, possibly because of a read error. The chain employs TRBV12-3 or TRBV12-4 and TRBJ2-3, with 9 bases aligning to TRBD2. The CDR3 is made up of 14 amino acids. The CDR3 DNA follows: TGTACCAGCAGTTTATCTAGCGGGGCAGATACGCAGTATTTT. Translated, it gives CTSSLSSGADTQYF.

Remarks on this clonotype: At one end, the junction sequence differs from germline, possibly due to a read error. The chain employs TRBV6-6 and TRBJ2-1; D perhaps matches TRBD1 (6 bases). CDR3 length equals 14 residues. Germline-derived CDR1 and CDR2 are MNHNY and SVGAGI (reference sequence). The CDR3 DNA follows: TGTGACAGCAGGGTATCAGGGGCAGACAATGAGCGGTTCTTC. It translates to CDSRVSGADNERFF.

Concerning this clonotype: One junction end disagrees with the germline gene, perhaps due to a read error. The chain has TRBV30 and TRBJ2-3; no definite D call. The CDR3 runs 15 residues. Germline loops: CDR1 GTSNPN, CDR2 SVGIG (reference sequence). CDR3 region: CTWSVGRTGTDTQYF. DNA of the CDR3: TGTACCTGGAGTGTAGGAAGGACCGGGACAGATACGCAGTATTTT. The full variable domain, completed using reference TRBV30 and TRBJ2-3, is SQTIHQWPATLVQPVGSPLSLECTVEGTSNPNLYWYRQAAGRGLQLLFYSVGIGQISSEVPQNLSASRPQDRQFILSSKKLLLSDSGFYLCTWSVGRTGTDTQYFGPGTRLTVL.

This clonotype appeared a single time. V and J are TRBV7-9 and TRBJ2-1, with 9 positions matching TRBD1. The CDR3 consists of 14 residues. Germline V lookup: CDR1 SEHNR, CDR2 FQNEAQ (reference sequence). The V and J ends lost 5 bases and 11 bases, in that order; junction bases with no gene match: 10. CDR3 sequence (DNA): TGTGCCAGCAGCGACAGGGGGGGTAATGATAAGCAGTTCTTC. Protein sequence: CASSDRGGNDKQFF.

This clonotype was observed at least ten times. The DNA for the CDR3 is TGTGCCAGCAGCCAAAACCTCTGGGACAGATTTCCCTGGCGGGACACCGGGGAGCTGTTTTTT. Translated: CASSQNLWDRFPWRDTGELFF. The chain joins TRBV11-1 to TRBJ2-2; 7 bases agree with TRBD1. The CDR3 is 21 residues long. With 5 bases clipped from V and 3 bases from J, the junction kept 24 bases outside the gene matches. In germline, CDR1 is SGHAT, CDR2 FQDESV (reference sequence).

About this clonotype itself: Relative to the germline gene, one junction end is altered; a read error may explain this. The chain couples TRBV12-3 or TRBV12-4 to TRBJ1-4; 10 bases align to TRBD1. This CDR3 has 16 residues. CDR3 region: CACSNRDRGTNEKLFF. CDR3 sequence (DNA): TGTGCCTGCAGTAATCGGGACAGGGGAACTAATGAAAAACTGTTTTTT.

This clonotype was counted at least ten times. This chain joins TRBV29-1 and TRBJ1-1; no clear D. CDR3 length equals 10 residues. The germline gives CDR1 SQVTM, CDR2 ANQGSEA. V was clipped by 2 bases and J by 2 bases, with 0 bases between them. CDR3 DNA: TGCAGCGTTGAAAACACTGAAGCTTTCTTT. Protein: CSVENTEAFF.

This clonotype has at least ten counts. The rearrangement joins TRBV11-1 to TRBJ2-3; D is perhaps TRBD2 (6 bases). Germline loops: CDR1 SGHAT, CDR2 FQDESV (reference sequence). The length of the CDR3 is 17 residues. With 1 base removed from V and 3 bases from J, the gap between germline ends came to 17 bases. The CDR3 spells CASSLGNLAPATDTQYF. In nucleotides, the CDR3 is TGTGCCAGCAGCTTAGGCAATCTAGCGCCCGCGACAGATACGCAGTATTTT.

The genes are TRBV7-2 and TRBJ1-5; D unresolved. Trimming took 1 base from V and 5 from J, leaving 6 bases between them. CDR1 and CDR2 (germline): SGHTA, FQGNSA. The CDR3 loop spans 13 amino acids. The CDR3: CASSLGADQPQHF. Written as DNA, the CDR3 is TGTGCCAGCAGCTTAGGGGCTGATCAGCCCCAGCATTTT.

This clonotype has a count of ten or more. V is TRBV6-6 and J is TRBJ2-1; 13 positions agree with TRBD2. The germline V gene encodes CDR1 MNHNY and CDR2 SVGAGI (reference sequence). The J segment lost 3 bases and the V segment lost 0 bases, leaving 2 bases of the junction unmatched. The CDR3 is made up of 17 amino acids. The chain's CDR3 is CASSYSGTSGVYNEQFF. The CDR3 DNA reads TGTGCCAGCAGTTACTCCGGGACTAGCGGGGTCTACAATGAGCAGTTCTTC.

Notes on this clonotype: One end of the junction does not line up with germline, which may come from a read error. This chain links TRBV30 with TRBJ2-1, with D unresolved. The CDR3 runs 13 residues. Per the germline V gene, CDR1 is GTSNPN and CDR2 is SVGIG (reference sequence). DNA of the CDR3: TGTGCCTGGAGTGTAGGTAGCTACAATGAGCGGTTCTTC. Its protein product is CAWSVGSYNERFF.

The chain uses TRBV14 and TRBJ2-1; no firm D call. V lost 3 bases and J lost 6, with 9 bases in between. CDR1 is SGHDN, CDR2 FVKESK, per germline. The CDR3 runs to 13 residues. CDR3 DNA: TGTGCCAGCAGCCACCCAACAGCCAATGAGCAGTTCTTC. Its translation: CASSHPTANEQFF.

The rearrangement uses TRBV29-1 and TRBJ2-1; D unresolved. This CDR3 comprises 16 residues. V lost 1 base and J 3 bases, leaving 16 bases between the germline ends. Germline CDR1 SQVTM, CDR2 ANQGSEA. The CDR3, as DNA: TGCAGCGTTGAAGTTTTGTCACCCAACCTCTACAATGAGCAGTTCTTC. Translation gives CSVEVLSPNLYNEQFF.

This chain connects TRBV6-5 to TRBJ2-5; tentatively, D is TRBD2 (5 bases). Deletions cut 7 bases from V and 5 bases from J, with 20 bases between. This CDR3 comprises 15 residues. The germline V gene has CDR1 MNHEY and CDR2 SVGAGI. This CDR3 is CASKDTGIHKETQYF. DNA for the CDR3: TGTGCCAGCAAAGATACGGGGATCCACAAGGAGACCCAGTACTTC.

The rearrangement links TRBV6-6 to TRBJ2-7; D is unresolved. Germline assignment: CDR1 MNHNY and CDR2 SVGAGI (reference sequence). The CDR3 has 11 residues. V lost 6 bases, J lost 6 bases, and 9 bases lay in between. CDR3 region: CASRRDGEQYF. CDR3 nucleotide sequence: TGTGCCAGCAGACGCGACGGCGAGCAGTACTTC.

The chain carries TRBV6-5 and TRBJ2-1; 10 positions match TRBD2. The CDR3 has 14 amino acids. The V segment lost 7 bases and the J segment 6 bases; nucleotides outside the gene matches: 6. Germline V gives CDR1 MNHEY, CDR2 SVGAGI. The CDR3 DNA sequence: TGTGCCAGCAACGAGGCTAGCGGGAGCAATGAGCAGTTCTTC. The encoded protein is CASNEASGSNEQFF.

The gene calls are TRBV11-2 and TRBJ2-7, with 11 nucleotides matching TRBD2. V dropped 8 bases and J dropped 3; count of bases not matched to a gene: 15. Germline values: CDR1 SGHAT, CDR2 FQNNGV. The CDR3 extends over 17 amino acids. The CDR3 coding sequence is TGTGCCAGCGGCTCCACCCCCTCTAGCGGGGGGAACTACGAGCAGTACTTC. This codes for CASGSTPSSGGNYEQYF.

As to this clonotype: One end of the junction varies from germline; a read error may be responsible. The chain recombines TRBV11-2 with TRBJ2-3; 14 bases map to TRBD2. The CDR3 has 16 amino acids. Germline assignment: CDR1 SGHAT and CDR2 FQNNGV. The CDR3 DNA reads TGTGCCAGCATCAACCGACTAGCGGGAGGGACAGATACGAAGTATTTT. Protein: CASINRLAGGTDTKYF.

The chain joins TRBV6-5 to TRBJ2-2; 7 bases align to TRBD2. The germline V gene has CDR1 MNHEY and CDR2 SVGAGI. V trimming: 2 bases; J trimming: 6 bases; junction bases outside the gene matches: 9. The CDR3 loop spans 16 amino acids. CDR3 DNA sequence: TGTGCCAGCAGTTACCCGGACGGGGGGAGTCCCGGGGAGCTGTTTTTT. Translating gives CASSYPDGGSPGELFF.

Remarks on this clonotype: As the CDR3 is not closed by the conserved phenylalanine or tryptophan, this likely results from a read error. This CDR3 reads CASSLLTGSVKEQYL. CDR3 bases: TGTGCCAGCAGCTTACTGACAGGGTCGGTAAAGGAGCAGTACCTC. This chain connects TRBV5-8 to TRBJ2-7; 7 bases line up with TRBD1. This CDR3 is 15 amino acids long. V lost 2 bases to trimming and J lost 7 bases; unmatched junction nucleotides: 12. Germline V gives CDR1 SGHTS, CDR2 YDEGEE.

This chain joins TRBV5-5 and TRBJ1-1; D ambiguous. This CDR3 contains 15 residues. Germline CDR1 reads SGHKS; CDR2 reads YYEKEE (reference sequence). Trimming pared 0 bases from V and 6 bases from J, leaving 15 bases between. CDR3 protein: CASSLGGPQIPEAFF. CDR3 DNA sequence: TGTGCCAGCAGCTTGGGAGGTCCGCAGATTCCTGAAGCTTTCTTT.

On this clonotype itself: Sequence at one end of the junction differs from germline and may be a read error. V and J are TRBV14 and TRBJ2-6; the D call may be TRBD1 or TRBD2 (5 bases each). Per the germline V gene, CDR1 is SGHDN and CDR2 is FVKESK. CDR3 size: 15 residues. The CDR3 DNA reads TGTGCCAGCAGCCTTCTATCGGTCGGGGCCAACGTCCTGGCTTTC. Its translation is CASSLLSVGANVLAF.